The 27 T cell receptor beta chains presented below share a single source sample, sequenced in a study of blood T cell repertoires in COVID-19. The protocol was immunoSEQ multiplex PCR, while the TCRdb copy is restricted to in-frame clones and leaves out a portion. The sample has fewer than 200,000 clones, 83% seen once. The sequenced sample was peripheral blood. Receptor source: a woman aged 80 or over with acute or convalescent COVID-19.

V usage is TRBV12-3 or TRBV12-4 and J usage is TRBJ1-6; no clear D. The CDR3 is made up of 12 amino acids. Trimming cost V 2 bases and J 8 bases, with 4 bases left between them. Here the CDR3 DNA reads TGTGCCAGCAGTTTACCAGATTCACCCCTCCACTTT. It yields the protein CASSLPDSPLHF.

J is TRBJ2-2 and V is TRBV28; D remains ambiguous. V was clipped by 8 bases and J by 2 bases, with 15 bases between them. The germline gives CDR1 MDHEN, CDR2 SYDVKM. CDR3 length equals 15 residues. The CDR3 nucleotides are TGTGCCAGCCGGTTGCAGGCAGGAAACACCGGGGAGCTGTTTTTT. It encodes CASRLQAGNTGELFF. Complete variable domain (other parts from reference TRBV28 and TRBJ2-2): DVKVTQSSRYLVKRTGEKVFLECVQDMDHENMFWYRQDPGLGLRLIYFSYDVKMKEKGDIPEGYSVSREKKERFSLILESASTNQTSMYLCASRLQAGNTGELFFGEGSRLTVL.

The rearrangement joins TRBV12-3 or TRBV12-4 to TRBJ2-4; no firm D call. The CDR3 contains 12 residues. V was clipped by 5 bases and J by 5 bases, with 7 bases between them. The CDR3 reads CASSQTQNIQYF. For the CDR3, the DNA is TGTGCCAGCAGTCAGACTCAAAACATTCAGTACTTC.

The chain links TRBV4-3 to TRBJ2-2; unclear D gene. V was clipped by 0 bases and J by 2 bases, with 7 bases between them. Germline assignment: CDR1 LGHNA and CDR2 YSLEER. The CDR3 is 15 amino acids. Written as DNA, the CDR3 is TGCGCCAGCAGCCAAGATTTACTAAACACCGGGGAGCTGTTTTTT. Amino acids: CASSQDLLNTGELFF.

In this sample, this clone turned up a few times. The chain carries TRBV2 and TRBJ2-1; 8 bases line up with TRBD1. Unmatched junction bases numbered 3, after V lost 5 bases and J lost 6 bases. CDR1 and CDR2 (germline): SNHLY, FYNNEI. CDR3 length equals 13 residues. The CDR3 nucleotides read TGTGCCAGCAGTTTGGACAGGGCCAATGAGCAGTTCTTC. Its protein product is CASSLDRANEQFF.

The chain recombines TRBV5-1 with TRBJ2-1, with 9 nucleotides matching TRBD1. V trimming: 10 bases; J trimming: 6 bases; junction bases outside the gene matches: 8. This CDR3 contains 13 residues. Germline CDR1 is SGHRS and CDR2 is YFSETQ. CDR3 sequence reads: CASGTGSVNEQFF. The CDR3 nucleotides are TGCGCCTCCGGGACAGGGTCGGTCAATGAGCAGTTCTTC. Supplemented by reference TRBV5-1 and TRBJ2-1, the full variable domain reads KAGVTQTPRYLIKTRGQQVTLSCSPISGHRSVSWYQQTPGQGLQFLFEYFSETQRNKGNFPGRFSGRQFSNSRSEMNVSTLELGDSALYLCASGTGSVNEQFFGPGTRLTVL.

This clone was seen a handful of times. CDR3 protein: CASSYSGTGLAWSYNEQFF. CDR3 bases: TGTGCCAGCAGTTACTCGGGGACAGGACTAGCGTGGAGTTACAATGAGCAGTTCTTC. The V and J genes are TRBV6-2 or TRBV6-3 and TRBJ2-1; a weak D match, TRBD2 (9 bases). CDR3 length: 19 amino acids. The V gene lost 0 bases and the J gene lost 4 bases, with 22 bases spanning the gap. The germline V gene encodes CDR1 MNHEY and CDR2 SVGEGT.

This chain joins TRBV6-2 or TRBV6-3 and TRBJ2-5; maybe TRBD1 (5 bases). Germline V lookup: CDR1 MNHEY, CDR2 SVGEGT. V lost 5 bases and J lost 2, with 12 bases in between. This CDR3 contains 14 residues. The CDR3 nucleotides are TGTGCCAGCAGTACACGTACAGGACAAGAGACCCAGTACTTC. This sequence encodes CASSTRTGQETQYF.

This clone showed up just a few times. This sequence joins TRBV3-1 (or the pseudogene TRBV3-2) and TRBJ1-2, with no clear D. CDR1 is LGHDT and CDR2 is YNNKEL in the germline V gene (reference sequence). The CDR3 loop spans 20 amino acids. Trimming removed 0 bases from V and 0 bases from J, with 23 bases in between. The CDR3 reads CASSQDRPLGSRDTNYGYTF. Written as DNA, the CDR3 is TGTGCCAGCAGCCAAGATCGGCCGCTAGGCTCTCGGGATACTAACTATGGCTACACCTTC.

In DNA form, the CDR3 reads TGTGCCAGCAGCCGATACGGGACTAGCGGGGGACAGAGCTCCTACAATGAGCAGTTCTTC. Its translation is CASSRYGTSGGQSSYNEQFF. The chain carries TRBV28 and TRBJ2-1; 14 bases match TRBD2. J gave up 0 bases and V 6 bases, and 13 bases lay outside the gene matches. Germline V gene data show CDR1 as MDHEN and CDR2 as SYDVKM. This CDR3 is built from 20 residues.

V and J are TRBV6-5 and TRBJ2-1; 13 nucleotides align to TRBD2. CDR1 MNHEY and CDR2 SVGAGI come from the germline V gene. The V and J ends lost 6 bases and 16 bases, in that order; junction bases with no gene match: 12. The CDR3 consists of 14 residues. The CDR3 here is CASSPGLAGPGRFF. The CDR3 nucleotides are TGTGCCAGCAGCCCGGGACTAGCGGGGCCCGGTCGTTTCTTC.

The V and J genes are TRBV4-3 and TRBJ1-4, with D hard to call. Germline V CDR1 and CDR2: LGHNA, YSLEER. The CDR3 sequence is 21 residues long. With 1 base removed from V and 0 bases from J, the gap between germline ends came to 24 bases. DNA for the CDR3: TGCGCCAGCAGCCAAGCTGTCGATCGGGAACCCGGAGGGCCAACTAATGAAAAACTGTTTTTT. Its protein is CASSQAVDREPGGPTNEKLFF.

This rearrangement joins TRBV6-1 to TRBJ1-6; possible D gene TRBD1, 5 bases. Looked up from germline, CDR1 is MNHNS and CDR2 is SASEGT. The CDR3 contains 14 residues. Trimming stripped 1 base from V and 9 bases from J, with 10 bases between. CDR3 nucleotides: TGTGCCAGCAGTGAAGGACTCGGGGGTTCACCCCTCCACTTT. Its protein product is CASSEGLGGSPLHF.

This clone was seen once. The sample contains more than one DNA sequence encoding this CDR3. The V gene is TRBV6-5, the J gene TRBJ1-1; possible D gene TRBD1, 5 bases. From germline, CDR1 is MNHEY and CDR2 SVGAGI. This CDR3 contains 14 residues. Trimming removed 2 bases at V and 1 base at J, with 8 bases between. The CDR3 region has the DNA TGTGCCAGCAGTTACGGGCAGGGGAACACTGAAGCTTTCTTT. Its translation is CASSYGQGNTEAFF.

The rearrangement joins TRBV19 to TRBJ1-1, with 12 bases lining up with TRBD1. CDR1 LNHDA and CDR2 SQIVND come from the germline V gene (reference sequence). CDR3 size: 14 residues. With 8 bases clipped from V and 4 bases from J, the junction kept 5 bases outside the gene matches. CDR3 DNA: TGTGCCAGTGGGACAGGGGGCCGCGGCACTGAAGCTTTCTTT. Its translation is CASGTGGRGTEAFF.

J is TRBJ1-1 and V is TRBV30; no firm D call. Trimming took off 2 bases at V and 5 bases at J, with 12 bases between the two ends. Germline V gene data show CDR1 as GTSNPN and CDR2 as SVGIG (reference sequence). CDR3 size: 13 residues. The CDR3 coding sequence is TGTGCCTGGAGTACCTTCGGGTTAACTGAAGCTTTCTTT. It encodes CAWSTFGLTEAFF.

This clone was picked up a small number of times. DNA for the CDR3: TGTGCCAGCAGACCTGCCGGGACACCTACTAACTATGGCTACACCTTC. Its translation: CASRPAGTPTNYGYTF. V and J are TRBV28 and TRBJ1-2; D might be TRBD1 (6 bases). Trimming took off 6 bases at V and 0 bases at J, with 17 bases between the two ends. There are 16 residues in the CDR3. In germline, CDR1 is MDHEN, CDR2 SYDVKM.

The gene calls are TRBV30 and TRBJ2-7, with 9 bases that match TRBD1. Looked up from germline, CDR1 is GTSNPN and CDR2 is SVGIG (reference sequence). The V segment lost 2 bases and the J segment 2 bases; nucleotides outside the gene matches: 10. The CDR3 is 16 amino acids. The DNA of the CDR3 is TGTGCCTGGAGTCCCGGGACAGGGTGGGGGGCCTACGAGCAGTACTTC. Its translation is CAWSPGTGWGAYEQYF. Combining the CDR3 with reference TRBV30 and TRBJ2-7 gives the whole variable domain SQTIHQWPATLVQPVGSPLSLECTVEGTSNPNLYWYRQAAGRGLQLLFYSVGIGQISSEVPQNLSASRPQDRQFILSSKKLLLSDSGFYLCAWSPGTGWGAYEQYFGPGTRLTVT.

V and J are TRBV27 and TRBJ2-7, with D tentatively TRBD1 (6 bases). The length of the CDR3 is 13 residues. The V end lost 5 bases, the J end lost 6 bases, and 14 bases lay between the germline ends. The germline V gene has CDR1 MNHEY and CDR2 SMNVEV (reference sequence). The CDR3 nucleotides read TGTGCCAGCAGTCCGCACAGGGACCGCGAGCAGTACTTC. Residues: CASSPHRDREQYF.

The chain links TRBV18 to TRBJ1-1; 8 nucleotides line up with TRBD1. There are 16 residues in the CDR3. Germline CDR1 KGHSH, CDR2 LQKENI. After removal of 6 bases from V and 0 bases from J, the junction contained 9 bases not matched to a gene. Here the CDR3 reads CASSLTGEVLNTEAFF. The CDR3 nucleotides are TGTGCCAGCTCCCTGACAGGGGAGGTCTTGAACACTGAAGCTTTCTTT.

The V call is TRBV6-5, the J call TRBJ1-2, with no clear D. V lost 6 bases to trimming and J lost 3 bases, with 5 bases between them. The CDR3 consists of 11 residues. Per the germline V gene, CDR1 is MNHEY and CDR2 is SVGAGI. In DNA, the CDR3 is TGTGCCAGCAGCGGGGACTATGGCTACACCTTC. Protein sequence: CASSGDYGYTF.

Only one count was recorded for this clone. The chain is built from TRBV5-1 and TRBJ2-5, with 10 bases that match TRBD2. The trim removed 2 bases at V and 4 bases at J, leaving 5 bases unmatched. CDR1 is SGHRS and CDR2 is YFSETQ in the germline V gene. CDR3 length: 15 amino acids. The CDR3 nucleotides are TGCGCCAGCAGCTTAACTAGCGGGATTATAGAGACCCAGTACTTC. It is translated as CASSLTSGIIETQYF. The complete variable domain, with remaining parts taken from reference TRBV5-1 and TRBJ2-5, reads KAGVTQTPRYLIKTRGQQVTLSCSPISGHRSVSWYQQTPGQGLQFLFEYFSETQRNKGNFPGRFSGRQFSNSRSEMNVSTLELGDSALYLCASSLTSGIIETQYFGPGTRLLVL.

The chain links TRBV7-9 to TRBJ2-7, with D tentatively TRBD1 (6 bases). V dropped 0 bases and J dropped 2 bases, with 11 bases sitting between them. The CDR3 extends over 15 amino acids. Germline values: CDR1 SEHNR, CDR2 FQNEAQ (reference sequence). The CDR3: CASSLATGEAYEQYF. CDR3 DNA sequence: TGTGCCAGCAGCTTAGCGACAGGCGAAGCCTACGAGCAGTACTTC.

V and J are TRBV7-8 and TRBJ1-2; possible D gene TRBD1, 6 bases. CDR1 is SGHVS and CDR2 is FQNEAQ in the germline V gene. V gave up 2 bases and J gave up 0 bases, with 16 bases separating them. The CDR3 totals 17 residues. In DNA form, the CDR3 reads TGTGCCAGCAGCTTATCATTGCGGACAGCTACTAACTATGGCTACACCTTC. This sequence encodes CASSLSLRTATNYGYTF.

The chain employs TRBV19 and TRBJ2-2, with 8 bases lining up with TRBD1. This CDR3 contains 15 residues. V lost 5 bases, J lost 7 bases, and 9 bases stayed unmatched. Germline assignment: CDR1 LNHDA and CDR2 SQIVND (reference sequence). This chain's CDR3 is CASSGTGGLNGELFF. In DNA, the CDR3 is TGTGCCAGTAGTGGTACAGGGGGGTTAAACGGGGAGCTGTTTTTT.

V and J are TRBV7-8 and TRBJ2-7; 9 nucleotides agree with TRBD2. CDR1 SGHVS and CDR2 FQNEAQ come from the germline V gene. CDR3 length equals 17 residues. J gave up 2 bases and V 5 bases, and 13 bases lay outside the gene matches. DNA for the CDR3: TGTGCCAGCAGCCGAACTAGCGGGCCATCTAACCCCTACGAGCAGTACTTC. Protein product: CASSRTSGPSNPYEQYF. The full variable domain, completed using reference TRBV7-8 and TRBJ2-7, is GAGVSQSPRYKVAKRGQDVALRCDPISGHVSLFWYQQALGQGPEFLTYFQNEAQLDKSGLPSDRFFAERPEGSVSTLKIQRTQQEDSAVYLCASSRTSGPSNPYEQYFGPGTRLTVT.

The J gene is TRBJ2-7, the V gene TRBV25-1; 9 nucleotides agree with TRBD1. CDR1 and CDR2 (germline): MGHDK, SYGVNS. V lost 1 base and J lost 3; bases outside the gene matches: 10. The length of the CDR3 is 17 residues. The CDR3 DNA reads TGTGCCAGCAGTGAATTGGCGCTTCCGGGACAGGGCTACGAGCAGTACTTC. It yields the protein CASSELALPGQGYEQYF.